Following are 12 T cell receptor beta chains from one sample sequenced in a study of breast tumors, draining lymph nodes, adjacent tissues. TCRdb fed the multiplex PCR reads into MiXCR, producing one record per CDR3 protein. Of around 9,100 distinct CDR3 sequences in the sample, roughly 46% were seen once. Sequenced material: tumor-adjacent breast tissue. Receptor source: a female donor with breast cancer. Some clones in this sample may be carry-over from other donors' samples.

Note on this clonotype: Sequence at one end of the junction differs from germline and may be a read error. This chain joins TRBV5-5 and TRBJ2-3; 8 bases fit TRBD1. CDR1 and CDR2 (germline): SGHKS, YYEKEE (reference sequence). The CDR3 length is 15 residues. This CDR3 is CANSSRDRHTDTQYF. CDR3 nucleotide sequence: TGTGCCAACAGCTCGAGGGACAGGCATACAGATACGCAGTATTTT.

The rearrangement links TRBV20-1 to TRBJ2-1; D is uncertain. Per the germline V gene, CDR1 is DFQATT and CDR2 is SNEGSKA (reference sequence). CDR3 length: 13 amino acids. The V end was cut by 3 bases, the J end by 6 bases, with 12 bases between. Here the CDR3 DNA reads TGCAGTGCTAGTAAACCGATCGTCAATGAGCAGTTCTTC. Its protein product is CSASKPIVNEQFF.

By sample share, this clonotype is medium-sized. This chain links TRBV7-8 with TRBJ2-3; 11 nucleotides match TRBD1. Germline V lookup: CDR1 SGHVS, CDR2 FQNEAQ. The CDR3 loop spans 16 amino acids. J gave up 3 bases and V 5 bases, and 7 bases lay outside the gene matches. This CDR3 reads CASSPRTGGITDTQYF. The CDR3 DNA sequence: TGTGCCAGCAGCCCTAGGACAGGGGGCATTACAGATACGCAGTATTTT.

In its sample, this clonotype was seen many times. V and J are TRBV19 and TRBJ1-3; unclear D gene. Germline CDR1 is LNHDA and CDR2 is SQIVND (reference sequence). CDR3 length: 18 residues. V shed 3 bases and J shed 0 bases, with 18 bases lying between them. Here the CDR3 reads CASSIVLTIRGSGNTIYF. In DNA, the CDR3 is TGTGCCAGTAGTATTGTTCTCACTATCCGGGGCTCTGGAAACACCATATATTTT.

Written as DNA, the CDR3 is TGTGCCGGCGGCTATTACAGGGATAGCTCCACCTTC. Amino acids: CAGGYYRDSSTF. This sequence joins TRBV11-2 and TRBJ1-2; a possible D gene is TRBD1 (6 bases). This CDR3 spans 12 amino acids. CDR1 and CDR2 from the germline V gene are SGHAT and FQNNGV. Trimming left V 11 bases short and J 13 bases short, with 23 bases between. The complete variable domain, with remaining parts taken from reference TRBV11-2 and TRBJ1-2, reads EAGVAQSPRYKIIEKRQSVAFWCNPISGHATLYWYQQILGQGPKLLIQFQNNGVVDDSQLPKDRFSAERLKGVDSTLKIQPAKLEDSAVYLCAGGYYRDSSTFGSGTRLTVV.

The table lists this clonotype with many counts. The chain couples TRBV6-5 to TRBJ2-7; tentatively, D is TRBD2 (6 bases). The V end was cut by 4 bases, the J end by 4 bases, with 8 bases between. The CDR3 has 12 residues. Germline CDR1 reads MNHEY; CDR2 reads SVGAGI. The CDR3 DNA follows: TGTGCCAGCAGTTCCGGGGGTTACGAGCAGTACTTC. Amino acids: CASSSGGYEQYF.

On this clonotype: At one end the junction does not follow the germline gene, possibly because of a read error. The rearrangement links TRBV20-1 to TRBJ2-1; the match to TRBD2 covers 10 bases. The CDR3 spans 16 residues. CDR1 and CDR2 from the germline V gene are DFQATT and SNEGSKA (reference sequence). The CDR3 region is CGARDPDSGGLSEQFF. For the CDR3, the DNA is TGCGGTGCTAGAGATCCAGATAGCGGGGGGTTGAGTGAGCAGTTCTTC.

The genes are TRBV12-3 or TRBV12-4 and TRBJ2-3; TRBD2 matches 8 bases. The V segment lost 5 bases and the J segment 0 bases; nucleotides outside the gene matches: 4. The CDR3 is made up of 15 amino acids. The CDR3 is CASSLGLASTDTQYF. The CDR3 nucleotides are TGTGCCAGCAGTCTAGGACTAGCTAGCACAGATACGCAGTATTTT.

This clonotype occurred many times. The chain is built from TRBV20-1 and TRBJ2-2; possibly TRBD1 for D (5 bases). Germline CDR1 is DFQATT and CDR2 is SNEGSKA (reference sequence). This CDR3 contains 16 residues. V lost 0 bases, J lost 4 bases, and 15 bases lay in between. The CDR3 protein is CSARDRAVRCTGELFF. CDR3 bases: TGCAGTGCTAGAGACAGGGCGGTTCGGTGCACCGGGGAGCTGTTTTTT.

This clonotype was recorded at least ten times. The chain couples TRBV27 to TRBJ1-2; D remains ambiguous. V lost 3 bases, J lost 7 bases, and 12 bases lay in between. The CDR3 sequence is 13 residues long. Looked up from germline, CDR1 is MNHEY and CDR2 is SMNVEV (reference sequence). The DNA for the CDR3 is TGTGCCAGCAGTTTTGGCAGGTCTTTTGGCTACACCTTC. Translated, it gives CASSFGRSFGYTF.

This sequence joins TRBV7-3 and TRBJ2-5, with 8 bases matching TRBD1. The germline V gene encodes CDR1 SGHTA and CDR2 FQGTGA. The CDR3 extends over 15 amino acids. Trimming removed 1 base from V and 5 bases from J; junction bases left unmatched: 6. The CDR3 protein is CASSLMAGGLETQYF. The CDR3 bases are TGTGCCAGCAGCTTAATGGCAGGGGGCTTGGAGACCCAGTACTTC.

This clonotype appeared many times. The chain carries TRBV19 and TRBJ2-1, with D perhaps TRBD1 (7 bases). The CDR3 contains 13 residues. Germline V gene sequence: CDR1 LNHDA, CDR2 SQIVND (reference sequence). Trimming left V 4 bases short and J 9 bases short, with 13 bases between. CDR3 sequence reads: CASSTYRGGEQFF. The CDR3, as DNA: TGTGCCAGTAGTACCTACAGGGGAGGTGAGCAGTTCTTC.